This T cell receptor beta chain is from a study of T cell responses to AZD1222 COVID-19 vaccine. For the study at large: Second-dose intervals near 4 or 12 weeks were combined.

TCRdb's table, derived via immunoSEQ multiplex PCR, lists solely in-frame clones and lacks some. Seen here are more than 110,000 clones, 75% to 90% observed once, and the top ten hold around 7.8%. V lost 0 bases and J lost 2, with 11 bases in between. In germline, CDR1 is LGHNA, CDR2 YNFKEQ. The CDR3 loop spans 16 amino acids. The source was peripheral blood, collected on day 0 of AZD1222 vaccination. The V and J genes are TRBV4-2 and TRBJ2-1, with D possibly TRBD1 on 7 matching bases. This receptor was obtained from an adult in good health. The CDR3: CASSQDGGQTYNEQFF. For the CDR3, the DNA is TGTGCCAGCAGCCAAGACGGGGGACAGACCTACAATGAGCAGTTCTTC.